This T cell receptor (beta chain) is from a study of T cell repertoires in cytomegalovirus infection. Via MiXCR, TCRdb re-called the reads, giving one row per CDR3 protein. The sample lists approximately 730,000 distinct CDR3 sequences; around 29% were seen once. The CDR3 totals 16 residues. With V trimmed by 6 bases and J by 4 bases, 12 bases remained unmatched. Germline CDR1 MNHEY, CDR2 SVGAGI. This clonotype was counted only a few times. Its antigen remains unidentified. Material: cultured CD8+ T cells from PBMCs, obtained from culture after CMV antigen stimulation. The receptor was derived from a human donor in good health (CMV status not recorded). Some clones in this sample may be carry-over from other donors' samples. J is TRBJ1-1 and V is TRBV6-5, with 9 bases aligning to TRBD1. For the CDR3, the DNA is TGTGCCAGCAGCCAACGGGGGTGGGGACAGGGCACTGAAGCTTTCTTT. The encoded protein is CASSQRGWGQGTEAFF.